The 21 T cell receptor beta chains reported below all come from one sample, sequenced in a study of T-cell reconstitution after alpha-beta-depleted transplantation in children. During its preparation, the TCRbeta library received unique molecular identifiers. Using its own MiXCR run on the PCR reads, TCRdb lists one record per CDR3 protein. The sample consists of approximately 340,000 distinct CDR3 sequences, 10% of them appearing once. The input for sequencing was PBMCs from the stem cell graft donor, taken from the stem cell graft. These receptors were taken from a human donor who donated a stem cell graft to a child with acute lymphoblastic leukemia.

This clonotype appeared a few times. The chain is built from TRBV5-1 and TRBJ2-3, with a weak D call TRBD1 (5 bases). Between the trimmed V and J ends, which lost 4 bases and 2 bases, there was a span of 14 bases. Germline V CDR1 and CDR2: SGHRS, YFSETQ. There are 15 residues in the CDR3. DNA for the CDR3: TGCGCCAGCAGCCCCCTGGGGCTGTACACAGATACGCAGTATTTT. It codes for CASSPLGLYTDTQYF.

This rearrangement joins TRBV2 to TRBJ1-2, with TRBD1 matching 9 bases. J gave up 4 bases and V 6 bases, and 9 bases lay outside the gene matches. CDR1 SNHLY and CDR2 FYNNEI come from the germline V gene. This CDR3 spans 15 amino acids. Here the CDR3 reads CASSLWEGQGYGYTF. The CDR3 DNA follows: TGTGCCAGCAGCCTCTGGGAGGGACAGGGCTATGGCTACACCTTC.

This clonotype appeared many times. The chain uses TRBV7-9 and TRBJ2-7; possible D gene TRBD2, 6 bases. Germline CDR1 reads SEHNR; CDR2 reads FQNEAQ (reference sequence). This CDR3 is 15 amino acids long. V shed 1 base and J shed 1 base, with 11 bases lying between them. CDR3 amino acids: CASSLGGERSYEQYF. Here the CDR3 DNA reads TGTGCCAGCAGCTTAGGGGGGGAGCGGTCCTACGAGCAGTACTTC.

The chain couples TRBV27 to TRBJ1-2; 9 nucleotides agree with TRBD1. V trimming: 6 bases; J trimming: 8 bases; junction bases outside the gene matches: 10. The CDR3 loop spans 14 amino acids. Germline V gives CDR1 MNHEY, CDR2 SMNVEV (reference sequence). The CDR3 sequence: CASSPPGQGKGYTF. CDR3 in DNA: TGTGCCAGCAGCCCGCCGGGACAGGGAAAAGGCTACACCTTC.

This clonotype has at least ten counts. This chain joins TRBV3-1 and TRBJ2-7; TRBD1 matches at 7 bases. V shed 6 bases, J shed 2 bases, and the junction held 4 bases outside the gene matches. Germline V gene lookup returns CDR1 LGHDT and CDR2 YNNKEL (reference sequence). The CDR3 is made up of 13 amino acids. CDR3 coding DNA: TGTGCCAGCAGATTACAGGGGACCTACGAGCAGTACTTC. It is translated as CASRLQGTYEQYF.

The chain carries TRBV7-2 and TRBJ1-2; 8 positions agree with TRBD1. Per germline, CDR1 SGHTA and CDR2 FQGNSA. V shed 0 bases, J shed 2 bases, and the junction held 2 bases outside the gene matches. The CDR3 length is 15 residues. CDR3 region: CASSLAAGGNYGYTF. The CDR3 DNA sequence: TGTGCCAGCAGCTTAGCGGCAGGGGGCAACTATGGCTACACCTTC.

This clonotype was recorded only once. The CDR3 sequence is CASSFGGPLYEQYF. CDR3 coding DNA: TGTGCCAGCAGCTTCGGGGGCCCCCTCTACGAGCAGTACTTC. This sequence joins TRBV5-5 and TRBJ2-7; D might be TRBD1 or TRBD2, each matching 6 bases. The V end lost 2 bases, the J end lost 3 bases, and 12 bases lay between the germline ends. Germline V lookup: CDR1 SGHKS, CDR2 YYEKEE (reference sequence). CDR3 length: 14 amino acids.

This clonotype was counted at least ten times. The CDR3 DNA reads as TGTGCCAGCAGTTCCCGACTAGCGGAAGAGACCCAGTACTTC. The encoded protein is CASSSRLAEETQYF. This chain connects TRBV28 to TRBJ2-5; 9 bases are a match to TRBD2. The V and J ends lost 4 bases and 3 bases, in that order; junction bases with no gene match: 3. This CDR3 region has 14 residues. Per the germline V gene, CDR1 is MDHEN and CDR2 is SYDVKM.

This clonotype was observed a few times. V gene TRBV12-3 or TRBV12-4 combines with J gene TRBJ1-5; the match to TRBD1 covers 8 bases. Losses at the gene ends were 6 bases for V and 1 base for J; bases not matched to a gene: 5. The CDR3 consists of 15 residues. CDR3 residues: CASRGDRRSNQPQHF. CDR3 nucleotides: TGTGCCAGCAGGGGGGACAGGAGAAGCAATCAGCCCCAGCATTTT.

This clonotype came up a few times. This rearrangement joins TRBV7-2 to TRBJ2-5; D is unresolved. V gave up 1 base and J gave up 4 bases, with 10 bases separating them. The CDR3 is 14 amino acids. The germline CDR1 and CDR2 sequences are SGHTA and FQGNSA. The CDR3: CASSLGLPPETQYF. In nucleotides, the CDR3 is TGTGCCAGCAGCTTAGGTCTCCCCCCAGAGACCCAGTACTTC.

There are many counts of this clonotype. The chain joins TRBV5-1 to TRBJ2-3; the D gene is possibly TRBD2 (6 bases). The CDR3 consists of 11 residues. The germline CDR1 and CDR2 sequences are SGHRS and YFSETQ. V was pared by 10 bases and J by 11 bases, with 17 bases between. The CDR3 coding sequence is TGCGCCGGATCGGACGGGGGAGGGCAGTATTTT. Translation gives CAGSDGGGQYF.

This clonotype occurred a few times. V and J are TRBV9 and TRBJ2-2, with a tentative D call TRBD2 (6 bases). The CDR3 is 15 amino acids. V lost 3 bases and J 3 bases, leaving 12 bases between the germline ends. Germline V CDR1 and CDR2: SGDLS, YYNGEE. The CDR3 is CASSAFGLHTGELFF. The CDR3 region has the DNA TGTGCCAGCAGCGCGTTCGGACTACACACCGGGGAGCTGTTTTTT.

The CDR3 DNA reads as TGTGCCAGCAGCTTAGACTCAAACTCCCCGGGACTAGCGGGACGCGAGCAGTACTTC. Its translation is CASSLDSNSPGLAGREQYF. The rearrangement links TRBV11-2 to TRBJ2-7; 13 nucleotides align to TRBD2. V dropped 0 bases and J dropped 6; count of bases not matched to a gene: 14. This CDR3 has 19 residues. Germline-derived CDR1 and CDR2 are SGHAT and FQNNGV.

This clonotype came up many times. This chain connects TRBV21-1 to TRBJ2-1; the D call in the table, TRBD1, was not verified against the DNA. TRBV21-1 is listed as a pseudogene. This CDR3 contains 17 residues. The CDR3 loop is CASSLPGRDRSYNEQFF. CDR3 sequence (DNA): TGTGCCAGCAGCCTCCCGGGAAGGGACAGGAGTTACAATGAGCAGTTCTTC.

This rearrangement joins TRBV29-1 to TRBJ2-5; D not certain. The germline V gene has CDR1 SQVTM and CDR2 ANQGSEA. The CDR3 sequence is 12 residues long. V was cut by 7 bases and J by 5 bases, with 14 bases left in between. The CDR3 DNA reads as TGCAGCGCCGGACCCGGGCTGGAGACCCAGTACTTC. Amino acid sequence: CSAGPGLETQYF.

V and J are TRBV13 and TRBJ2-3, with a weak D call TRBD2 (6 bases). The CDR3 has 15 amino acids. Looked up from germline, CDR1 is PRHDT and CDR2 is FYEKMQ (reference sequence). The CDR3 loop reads CLRRAGFSITDTQYF. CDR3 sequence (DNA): TGTTTGAGAAGGGCGGGATTTTCTATAACAGATACGCAGTATTTT.

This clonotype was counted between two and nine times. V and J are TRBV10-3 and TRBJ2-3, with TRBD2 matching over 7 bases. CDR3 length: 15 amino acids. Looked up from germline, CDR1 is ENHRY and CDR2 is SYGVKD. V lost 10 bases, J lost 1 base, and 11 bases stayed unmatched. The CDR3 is CASLGRELGTDTQYF. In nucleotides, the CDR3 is TGTGCCAGCCTTGGGCGGGAGTTAGGCACAGATACGCAGTATTTT.

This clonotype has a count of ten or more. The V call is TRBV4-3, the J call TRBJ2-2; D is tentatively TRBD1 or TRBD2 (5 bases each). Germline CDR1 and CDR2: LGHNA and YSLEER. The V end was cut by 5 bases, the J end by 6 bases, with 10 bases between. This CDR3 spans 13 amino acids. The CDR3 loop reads CASSSRDAGELFF. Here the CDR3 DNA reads TGCGCCAGCAGCTCCAGGGACGCCGGGGAGCTGTTTTTT.

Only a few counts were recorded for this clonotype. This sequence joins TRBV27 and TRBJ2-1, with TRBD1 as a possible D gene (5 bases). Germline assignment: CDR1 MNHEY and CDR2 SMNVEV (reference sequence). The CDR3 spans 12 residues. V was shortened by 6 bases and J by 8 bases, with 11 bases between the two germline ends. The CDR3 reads CASRIVGHEQFF. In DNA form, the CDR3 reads TGTGCCAGCAGGATAGTGGGGCATGAGCAGTTCTTC.

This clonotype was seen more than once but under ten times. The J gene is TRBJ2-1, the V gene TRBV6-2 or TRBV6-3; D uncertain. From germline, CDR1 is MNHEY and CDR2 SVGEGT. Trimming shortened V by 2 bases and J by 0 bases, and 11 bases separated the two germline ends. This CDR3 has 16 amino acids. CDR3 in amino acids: CASSYPSASSYNEQFF. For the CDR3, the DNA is TGTGCCAGCAGTTACCCAAGCGCGAGCTCCTACAATGAGCAGTTCTTC.

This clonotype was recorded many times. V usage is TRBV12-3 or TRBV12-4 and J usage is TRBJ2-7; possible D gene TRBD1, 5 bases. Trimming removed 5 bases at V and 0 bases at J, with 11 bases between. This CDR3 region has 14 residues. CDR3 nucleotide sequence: TGTGCCAGCAGTCTCGACAGCTACTCCTACGAGCAGTACTTC. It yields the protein CASSLDSYSYEQYF.